This T cell receptor beta chain was obtained from a study of T cell therapy after organ transplantation (dated 2019 in TCRdb). For context, the study as a whole: Therapy products were autologous CMV-specific T cells expanded in vitro for approximately 15 days with a peptide pool of 30 HLA class I and II CMV epitopes. Patients received a median of 1.92 x 10^8 CMV-specific T cells across 2 to 6 intravenous infusions. A follow-up TRBV repertoire analysis was performed on an open-label phase I trial of autologous CMV-specific adoptive T cell therapy in solid-organ transplant recipients. Long-term post-therapy samples were available for only 8 of the 10 patients. About 80% of the ten patients were classed as clinical responders and two as nonresponders. Blood samples for the short-term post-therapy time point were collected 4 to 8 weeks after therapy was completed. Patients were given up to 6 doses of T cells at 2-week intervals and were followed for over 25 weeks after finishing therapy. Points the paper makes about the study in general: Before therapy, nonresponders had marked clonal expansions, and after therapy the repertoires of nonresponders changed only minimally. Fold change in CD8 clonality after therapy inversely correlated with pretherapy clonality, suggesting less biased repertoires were more receptive to remodeling. The small cohort prevented assessing confounders such as concurrent antirejection and antiviral medications. The small number of expansions detected in nonresponders may reflect reduced sample coverage resulting from poor CD8+ T cell yield. Post-therapy reconstitution appeared to include both transferred clonotypes and endogenous clonotypes not detected in the therapy products.

Comment on this clone: The antigen this receptor binds is unknown. There are no base qualities to consult, and no much larger clone falls within one base.

The meaning of the sample's time point label: 4-8 weeks after completion of therapy. Solid-organ transplant recipients with drug-resistant/recurrent cytomegalovirus were included as patients. Nine to eleven trial participants were selected for repertoire analysis based on availability of post-therapy peripheral blood mononuclear cells. Viable CD3+CD8+CD4- lymphocytes were sorted from PBMCs on a BD FACSAria III. Genomic DNA was extracted from sorted cells with the Qiagen DNeasy Kit. The immunoSEQ two-step, bias-controlled multiplex PCR assay was used to amplify TRB CDR3 regions from genomic DNA. Sequencing of CDR3 libraries was carried out on an Illumina NextSeq 500. The authors' analysis ran thus. Initial alignment and bioinformatics, including bias normalization against synthetic CDR3 analogs, were performed with the immunoSEQ Analyzer platform. V, D and J genes were annotated according to IMGT database definitions. For further TRBV analyses, VDJtools version 1.1.10 and the R package tcR version 2.2.1.11 were used with default settings. GLIPH analysis was done using default settings in version 1.0. To test for significant clonotype frequency changes in CDR3 sequences with at least 5 reads, a 2-sided binomial test with Benjamini-Hochberg correction (alpha = 0.01) was used. Held by TCRdb, this immuneACCESS table contains in-frame sequences only and omits some clones. Under half of the omission traces to an unresolved V gene where checked; the cause of the rest is unknown. V, J and clone size derive from that table, while D and trimming were established from the DNA sequence. A total of approximately 5,600 clones appear in this sample, about three quarters of them only once. The ten top clones hold roughly 31% of the sample.

This clonotype originated in a human patient who had received a solid organ transplant and had CMV disease. Some T cells may derive from the graft donor when a transplant has been performed. The sample consisted of CD8+ T cells from blood, taken after autologous CMV-specific T cell therapy.

The CDR3 reads CATSSGPGQGWTNEKLFF. Here is the DNA: TGTGCCACCAGCAGTGGTCCGGGACAGGGGTGGACTAATGAAAAACTGTTTTTT. The rearranged segments are TRBV15 and TRBJ1-4; the central 10 bases match TRBD1. At the junction V is shortened by 3 bases and J by 2 bases; bases outside the gene matches: 9. CDR1 LNHNV and CDR2 YYDKDF were looked up in the germline V gene (reference sequence). From the cysteine through the phenylalanine, the CDR3 covers 18 amino acids. Of all the DNA, just the CDR3 is kept, 54 bases in frame from base 1.